The sequence of this T cell receptor beta chain was determined in a study of somatic mutations in cytotoxic T cells in rheumatoid arthritis. Study background: Patients had about 30 ml EDTA blood drawn right after diagnosis, before any treatment.

Only in-frame clones appear in the TCRdb table, and some are missing; sequencing was by immunoSEQ multiplex PCR. The sample holds roughly 13,000 clones, around 80% seen once. Germline CDR1 reads GTSNPN; CDR2 reads SVGIG (reference sequence). V lost 1 base and J 7 bases, leaving 14 bases between the germline ends. CDR3 length: 14 amino acids. Study conclusions and caveats: Within 8 of 65 patients, the single biggest CD8+ clone made up more than 20% of CD8+ cells. Neither rheumatoid arthritis patients nor age-matched healthy controls had significantly different CD8+ T-cell clonality from the other group.

About this clone itself: Antigen specificity is unknown.

The chain employs TRBV30 and TRBJ1-5, with D perhaps TRBD1 (6 bases). The clonotype was recovered from an adult with rheumatoid arthritis. Sequencing was done on a sample of CD8+ T cells sorted from blood. Here the CDR3 DNA reads TGTGCCTGGAGTGCTACAGGGTCAGGCCAGCCCCAGCATTTT. Translating gives CAWSATGSGQPQHF.